The 19 T cell receptor beta chains listed next were all sequenced from one sample in a study of T cell responses to AZD1222 COVID-19 vaccine. The repertoire was sequenced with immunoSEQ multiplex PCR; TCRdb's copy has only in-frame clones and lacks some. The top ten clones hold 7.5% of a sample with about 110,000 clones, roughly nine tenths of them seen once. The sequences come from peripheral blood, collected on day 0 of AZD1222 vaccination. The receptors come from an adult in good health.

The chain uses TRBV29-1 and TRBJ2-7; D remains unclear. Germline V gives CDR1 SQVTM, CDR2 ANQGSEA. The length of the CDR3 is 11 residues. V dropped 4 bases and J dropped 4 bases, with 8 bases sitting between them. In DNA form, the CDR3 reads TGCAGCGTTGGTGAAGAGTACGAGCAGTACTTC. It translates to CSVGEEYEQYF.

V and J are TRBV27 and TRBJ2-7, with D possibly TRBD1 on 5 matching bases. CDR3 length equals 15 residues. Trimming left V 2 bases short and J 2 bases short, with 13 bases between. Germline V gene lookup returns CDR1 MNHEY and CDR2 SMNVEV (reference sequence). The CDR3 DNA follows: TGTGCCAGCAGTTTACAGGGCGGTGGACCCTACGAGCAGTACTTC. This translates into CASSLQGGGPYEQYF.

This sequence joins TRBV9 and TRBJ2-2, with TRBD2 matching 9 bases. Germline-derived CDR1 and CDR2 are SGDLS and YYNGEE. This CDR3 is 16 amino acids long. The V gene end was trimmed by 4 bases and the J gene end by 1 base; junction bases not matched to a gene: 5. The CDR3: CASSLRLAENTGELFF. The DNA for the CDR3 is TGTGCCAGCAGCCTCCGACTAGCGGAGAACACCGGGGAGCTGTTTTTT.

The rearrangement links TRBV4-3 to TRBJ1-3; the D is unclear. Trimming removed 0 bases from V and 0 bases from J, with 12 bases in between. In germline, CDR1 is LGHNA, CDR2 YSLEER. The CDR3 is 17 residues long. DNA for the CDR3: TGCGCCAGCAGCCAAGAGGGTCAGGACTTCTCTGGAAACACCATATATTTT. Translating gives CASSQEGQDFSGNTIYF.

This clone was seen only a few times. This sequence joins TRBV9 and TRBJ2-5; D gene ambiguous. The V end was cut by 2 bases, the J end by 3 bases, with 8 bases between. Germline assignment: CDR1 SGDLS and CDR2 YYNGEE. The CDR3 runs to 13 residues. CDR3 sequence reads: CASSVRSEETQYF. In nucleotides, the CDR3 is TGTGCCAGCAGCGTCAGGAGTGAAGAGACCCAGTACTTC.

This clone was recorded only once. This chain connects TRBV13 to TRBJ1-2, with a weak D call TRBD1 (6 bases). Germline V lookup: CDR1 PRHDT, CDR2 FYEKMQ (reference sequence). The CDR3 is made up of 12 amino acids. The V end was cut by 5 bases, the J end by 7 bases, with 11 bases between. CDR3 residues: CASSLDRLGYTF. DNA of the CDR3: TGTGCCAGCAGCCTCGACAGGCTTGGCTACACCTTC.

The CDR3 is CAWSLMDQPQHF. CDR3 in DNA: TGTGCCTGGAGTCTGATGGATCAGCCCCAGCATTTT. V is TRBV30 and J is TRBJ1-5; D unclear. Germline assignment: CDR1 GTSNPN and CDR2 SVGIG (reference sequence). V was clipped by 2 bases and J by 5 bases, with 7 bases between them. CDR3 length: 12 amino acids.

The V call is TRBV4-2, the J call TRBJ1-2; D remains ambiguous. Deletions cut 0 bases from V and 8 bases from J, with 22 bases between. This CDR3 comprises 17 residues. From germline, CDR1 is LGHNA and CDR2 YNFKEQ. The CDR3 DNA is TGTGCCAGCAGCCAAGATGCCGGTGGAACGGTCGCGGGCGGCTACACCTTC. Translated, it gives CASSQDAGGTVAGGYTF.

This sequence joins TRBV12-3 or TRBV12-4 and TRBJ2-4; D is ambiguous. The CDR3 totals 11 residues. Trimming took 3 bases from V and 9 from J, leaving 6 bases between them. DNA of the CDR3: TGTGCCAGCAGTTTGGTCGCCATTCAGTACTTC. Its protein product is CASSLVAIQYF.

This clone was seen a few times. CDR3 bases: TGTGCCAGCAGCTCCCGGCCCATATCCCACACACCCCTCCACTTT. It is translated as CASSSRPISHTPLHF. The chain is built from TRBV6-5 and TRBJ1-6, with no clear D. The CDR3 contains 15 residues. V lost 6 bases to trimming and J lost 11 bases, with 20 bases between them. CDR1 and CDR2 (germline): MNHEY, SVGAGI.

The table lists this clone with a count of one. J is TRBJ1-6 and V is TRBV21-1. TRBV21-1 has pseudogene status. The CDR3 length is 13 residues. In nucleotides, the CDR3 is TGTGCCAGCCCCCTTCCGGATAATTCACCCCTCCACTTT. The encoded protein is CASPLPDNSPLHF.

This chain links TRBV2 with TRBJ2-3; tentatively, D is TRBD2 (6 bases). The CDR3 loop spans 16 amino acids. Germline CDR1 reads SNHLY; CDR2 reads FYNNEI. The V and J ends lost 4 bases and 0 bases respectively, with 14 bases between them. This chain's CDR3 is CASSGGGDASTDTQYF. CDR3 DNA: TGTGCCAGCAGTGGAGGAGGGGACGCTAGCACAGATACGCAGTATTTT.

The J gene is TRBJ1-1, the V gene TRBV27; D is uncertain. Germline CDR1 is MNHEY and CDR2 is SMNVEV (reference sequence). Deletions cut 5 bases from V and 4 bases from J, with 11 bases between. The CDR3 covers 13 residues. The CDR3 region is CASSARGATEAFF. For the CDR3, the DNA is TGTGCCAGCAGTGCCCGGGGTGCCACTGAAGCTTTCTTT.

The chain has TRBV3-1 (or the pseudogene TRBV3-2) and TRBJ2-5, with D tentatively TRBD1 or TRBD2 (5 bases each). There are 15 residues in the CDR3. Germline V CDR1 and CDR2: LGHDT, YNNKEL (reference sequence). V was trimmed by 4 bases and J by 5 bases, leaving 17 bases between them. CDR3 amino acids: CASSLTQGGTETQYF. The DNA of the CDR3 is TGTGCCAGCAGCCTTACCCAGGGTGGGACGGAGACCCAGTACTTC.

This chain uses TRBV19 with TRBJ1-5, with 8 bases aligning to TRBD1. There are 14 residues in the CDR3. V gave up 6 bases and J gave up 5 bases; unmatched junction bases: 6. Germline V gene data show CDR1 as LNHDA and CDR2 as SQIVND (reference sequence). CDR3 region: CASRGQGADQPQHF. The CDR3 region has the DNA TGTGCCAGTAGGGGGCAGGGGGCGGATCAGCCCCAGCATTTT.

This chain links TRBV9 with TRBJ1-1; 7 bases map to TRBD1. The V gene end was trimmed by 0 bases and the J gene end by 4 bases; junction bases not matched to a gene: 3. The CDR3 sequence is 14 residues long. Germline V gene lookup returns CDR1 SGDLS and CDR2 YYNGEE. The CDR3 nucleotides are TGTGCCAGCAGCGTAGGGAACAGGGGCACTGAAGCTTTCTTT. The encoded protein is CASSVGNRGTEAFF.

This rearrangement joins TRBV10-3 to TRBJ2-1; 11 bases map to TRBD2. V dropped 7 bases and J dropped 0; count of bases not matched to a gene: 2. Germline values: CDR1 ENHRY, CDR2 SYGVKD. CDR3 length equals 15 residues. The CDR3 nucleotides read TGTGCCATCAAGGGACTAGCGGACTCCTACAATGAGCAGTTCTTC. Its protein is CAIKGLADSYNEQFF.

The genes are TRBV5-1 and TRBJ1-1; D gene ambiguous. The CDR3 totals 16 residues. The V and J ends lost 4 bases and 0 bases respectively, with 16 bases between them. Germline lookup yields CDR1 SGHRS and CDR2 YFSETQ. This chain's CDR3 is CASSLLPFAMNTEAFF. The CDR3 nucleotides are TGCGCCAGCAGCCTTCTCCCGTTTGCTATGAACACTGAAGCTTTCTTT.

This clone was recorded only once. This chain links TRBV19 with TRBJ1-1; D is unclear. The CDR3 sequence is 12 residues long. The V gene's germline CDR1 is LNHDA and CDR2 SQIVND (reference sequence). V was trimmed by 11 bases and J by 4 bases, leaving 14 bases between them. The CDR3 DNA reads as TGTGCCTCCGCTTGGGAGGGCACTGAAGCTTTCTTT. It translates to CASAWEGTEAFF.